The rows below give T cell receptor beta chains drawn from one sample of a study of cytomegalovirus exposure and HLA in healthy donors. The protocol was immunoSEQ multiplex PCR, while the TCRdb copy is restricted to in-frame clones and leaves out a portion. The sample carries about 280,000 clones, about 90% recorded once. Sequenced input: PBMCs. These receptors all come from a woman younger than 30 in good health and CMV-seronegative. The CDR3 runs from the conserved cysteine through the conserved F or W. Fields, in order: J gene, D gene, V gene, clone size, CDR3 protein, CDR3 DNA. D genes are given only for firm matches. Rows may omit the clone size; those that give it use once, few, many or a size class.

TRBJ2-3,TRBD2,TRBV19,NA,CASSSLAGTTTDTQYF,TGTGCCAGTAGTTCCTTAGCGGGCACGACCACAGATACGCAGTATTTT
TRBJ1-1,TRBD1,TRBV2,NA,CASSLDRVMNTEAFF,TGTGCCAGCAGTCTAGACAGGGTTATGAACACTGAAGCTTTCTTT
TRBJ2-7,NA,TRBV7-8,NA,CASSRQVEVYEQYF,TGTGCCAGCAGCCGACAGGTAGAGGTCTACGAGCAGTACTTC
TRBJ2-3,NA,TRBV4-2,NA,CASSQVAKGGARTDTQYF,TGTGCCAGCAGCCAAGTGGCTAAGGGGGGGGCCCGCACAGATACGCAGTATTTT
TRBJ1-1,NA,TRBV27,NA,CASSLHPRATEAFF,TGTGCCAGCAGTCTACACCCGCGGGCCACTGAAGCTTTCTTT
TRBJ1-6,NA,TRBV6-5,NA,CASSPGGHNSPLHF,TGTGCCAGCAGCCCCGGGGGGCATAATTCACCCCTCCACTTT
TRBJ2-2,TRBD2,TRBV7-6,NA,CASSGSGGANTGELFF,TGTGCCAGCAGCGGTAGCGGGGGGGCGAACACCGGGGAGCTGTTTTTT
TRBJ1-5,TRBD1,TRBV7-6,NA,CASSPSAGQGGQPQHF,TGTGCCAGCAGCCCCTCCGCGGGACAGGGGGGTCAGCCCCAGCATTTT
TRBJ2-3,NA,TRBV7-9,NA,CASSLGGGRDTQYF,TGTGCCAGCAGCTTAGGAGGGGGAAGAGATACGCAGTATTTT
TRBJ2-3,TRBD2,TRBV6-1,NA,CASSMWTSGGDTQYF,TGTGCCAGCAGTATGTGGACTAGCGGGGGGGATACGCAGTATTTT
TRBJ2-5,TRBD2,TRBV6-1,NA,CASRGGIIGATQYF,TGTGCCAGCAGGGGAGGGATTATTGGGGCGACCCAGTACTTC
TRBJ1-4,TRBD1,TRBV6-1,NA,CASKVAGGEKLFF,TGTGCCAGCAAGGTGGCAGGGGGTGAAAAACTGTTTTTT
TRBJ2-3,TRBD2,TRBV7-3,NA,CASSFSGASTDTQYF,TGTGCCAGCAGCTTCAGCGGGGCTAGCACAGATACGCAGTATTTT
TRBJ2-1,TRBD2,TRBV19,NA,CASSVTSGGYNEQFF,TGTGCCAGTAGTGTGACTAGCGGGGGCTACAATGAGCAGTTCTTC
TRBJ2-7,NA,TRBV11-2,NA,CASSLNFYEQYF,TGTGCCAGCAGCTTGAACTTTTACGAGCAGTACTTC
TRBJ2-2,NA,TRBV9,NA,CASSVVGSNTGELFF,TGTGCCAGCAGCGTAGTGGGGAGTAACACCGGGGAGCTGTTTTTT
TRBJ1-2,NA,TRBV16,NA,CASSQSVSPARGGYTF,TGTGCCAGCAGCCAATCGGTATCACCGGCTCGCGGTGGCTACACCTTC
TRBJ2-5,TRBD2,TRBV5-6,once,CASSLGTSGAKTQYF,TGTGCCAGCAGCTTGGGGACTAGCGGCGCAAAGACCCAGTACTTC
TRBJ2-7,NA,TRBV27,NA,CASSLSAGTSYEQYF,TGTGCCAGCAGTTTATCGGCAGGGACATCCTACGAGCAGTACTTC
TRBJ1-6,TRBD1,TRBV6-1,NA,CASGRQGGSPLHF,TGTGCCAGCGGCCGACAGGGAGGTTCACCCCTCCACTTT
TRBJ2-7,NA,TRBV2,NA,CASRRESYEQYF,TGTGCCAGCAGAAGGGAGTCCTACGAGCAGTACTTC
TRBJ1-2,TRBD1,TRBV15,NA,CATSRDRDRFYGYTF,TGTGCCACCAGCAGAGATAGGGACAGGTTCTATGGCTACACCTTC
TRBJ1-1,TRBD1,TRBV19,NA,CASNKDRGLIRNTEAFF,TGTGCCAGTAACAAGGACAGGGGGCTAATAAGGAACACTGAAGCTTTCTTT
TRBJ2-3,NA,TRBV9,NA,CASSAQSDTQYF,TGTGCCAGCAGCGCTCAGTCAGATACGCAGTATTTT